These 5 T cell receptor beta chains share one sample of origin, sequenced in a study of T-cell memory formation after mild COVID-19. TCRdb analysed the 5' RACE reads with MiXCR anew, one entry per CDR3 protein. The table lists about 400,000 distinct CDR3 sequences, about 17% of them singletons. The sequencing sample was made of PBMCs or a T cell subset sorted from them (not recorded which). Receptors were obtained from a young man who had mild COVID-19 (a few samples of this study predate the infection). Cell type and time point are not known.

The chain joins TRBV9 to TRBJ1-6; D not certain. CDR1 SGDLS and CDR2 YYNGEE come from the germline V gene. The ends were cut back, 0 bases at V and 5 bases at J, with 15 bases in the middle. The length of the CDR3 is 17 residues. The CDR3 DNA reads TGTGCCAGCAGCGTAGATGGGTCCGGGATAGATAATTCACCCCTCCACTTT. Translating it yields CASSVDGSGIDNSPLHF.

Ten or more counts support this clonotype. This rearrangement joins TRBV7-2 to TRBJ1-6; no clear D. Between the trimmed V and J ends, which lost 4 bases and 13 bases, there was a span of 8 bases. This CDR3 region has 11 residues. Germline-derived CDR1 and CDR2 are SGHTA and FQGNSA. CDR3 sequence (DNA): TGTGCCAGCAGCTCCCAGTGGCCCCTCCACTTT. Protein sequence: CASSSQWPLHF.

This clonotype occurred many times. This chain links TRBV5-1 with TRBJ2-7; D unclear. Germline V gene lookup returns CDR1 SGHRS and CDR2 YFSETQ. Trimming shortened V by 5 bases and J by 2 bases, and 11 bases separated the two germline ends. This CDR3 has 13 residues. The CDR3 region has the DNA TGCGCCAGCAGTTTACCCCAAACCTACGAGCAGTACTTC. Its protein is CASSLPQTYEQYF.

V is TRBV7-2 and J is TRBJ2-3; TRBD2 is a possible D gene (6 bases). Trimming removed 7 bases at V and 0 bases at J, with 14 bases between. Germline CDR1 and CDR2: SGHTA and FQGNSA. The CDR3 spans 15 residues. The CDR3 spells CASTPGGISTDTQYF. The CDR3 nucleotides are TGTGCCAGCACCCCCGGCGGGATCAGCACAGATACGCAGTATTTT.

This clonotype has a handful of counts. V and J are TRBV7-8 and TRBJ1-1; no definite D call. Trimming removed 2 bases at V and 0 bases at J, with 7 bases between. The germline gives CDR1 SGHVS, CDR2 FQNEAQ. This CDR3 has 14 residues. The CDR3 region has the DNA TGTGCCAGCAGCTTACAGAGGATGAACACTGAAGCTTTCTTT. Residues: CASSLQRMNTEAFF.